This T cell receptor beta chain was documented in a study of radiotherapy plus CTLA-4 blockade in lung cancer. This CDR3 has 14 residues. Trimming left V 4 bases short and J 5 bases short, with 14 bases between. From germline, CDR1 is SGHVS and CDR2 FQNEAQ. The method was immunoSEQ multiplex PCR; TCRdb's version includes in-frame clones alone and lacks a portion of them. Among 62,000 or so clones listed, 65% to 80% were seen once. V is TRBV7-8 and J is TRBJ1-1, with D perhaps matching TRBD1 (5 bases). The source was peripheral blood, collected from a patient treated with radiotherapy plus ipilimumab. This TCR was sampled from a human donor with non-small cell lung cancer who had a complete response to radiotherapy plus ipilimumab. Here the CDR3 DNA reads TGTGCCAGCAGCTGGGGCAGGGCCCCGACTGAAGCTTTCTTT. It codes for CASSWGRAPTEAFF. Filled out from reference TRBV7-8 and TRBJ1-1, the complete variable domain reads GAGVSQSPRYKVAKRGQDVALRCDPISGHVSLFWYQQALGQGPEFLTYFQNEAQLDKSGLPSDRFFAERPEGSVSTLKIQRTQQEDSAVYLCASSWGRAPTEAFFGQGTRLTVV.